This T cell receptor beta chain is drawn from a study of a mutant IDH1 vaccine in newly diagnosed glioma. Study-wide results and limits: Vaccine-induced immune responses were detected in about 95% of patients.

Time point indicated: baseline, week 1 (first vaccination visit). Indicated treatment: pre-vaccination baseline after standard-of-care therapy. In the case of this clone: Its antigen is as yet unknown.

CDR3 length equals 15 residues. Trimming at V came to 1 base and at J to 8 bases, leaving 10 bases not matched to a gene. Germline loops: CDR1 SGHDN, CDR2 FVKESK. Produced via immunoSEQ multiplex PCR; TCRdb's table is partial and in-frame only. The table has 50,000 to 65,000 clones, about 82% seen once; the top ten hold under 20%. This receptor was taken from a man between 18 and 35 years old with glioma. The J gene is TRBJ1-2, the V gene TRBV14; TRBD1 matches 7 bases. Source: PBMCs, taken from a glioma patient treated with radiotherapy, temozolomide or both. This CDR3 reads CASSQVGGTAGGYTF. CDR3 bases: TGTGCCAGCAGCCAAGTTGGGGGGACAGCAGGAGGCTACACCTTC.